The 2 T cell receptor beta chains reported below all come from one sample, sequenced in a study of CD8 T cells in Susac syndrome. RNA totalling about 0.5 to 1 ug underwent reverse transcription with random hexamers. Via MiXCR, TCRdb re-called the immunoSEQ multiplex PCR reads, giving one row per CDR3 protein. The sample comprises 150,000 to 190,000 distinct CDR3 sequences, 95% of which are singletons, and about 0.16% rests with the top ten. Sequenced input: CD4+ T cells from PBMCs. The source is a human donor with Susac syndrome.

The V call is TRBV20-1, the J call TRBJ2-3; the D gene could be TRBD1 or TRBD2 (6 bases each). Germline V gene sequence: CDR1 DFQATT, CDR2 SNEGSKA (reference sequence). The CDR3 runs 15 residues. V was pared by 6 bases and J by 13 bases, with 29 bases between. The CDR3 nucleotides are TGCAGTGCCCTCCCTATGTCGGGGGCACGCCAGTCCAAGTATTTT. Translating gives CSALPMSGARQSKYF.

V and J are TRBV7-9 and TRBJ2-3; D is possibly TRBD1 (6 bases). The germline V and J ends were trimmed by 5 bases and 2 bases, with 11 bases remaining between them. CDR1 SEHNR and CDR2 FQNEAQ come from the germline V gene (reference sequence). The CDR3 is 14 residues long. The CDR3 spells CASSRDTYTDTQYF. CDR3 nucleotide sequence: TGTGCCAGCAGCCGGGACACCTACACAGATACGCAGTATTTT. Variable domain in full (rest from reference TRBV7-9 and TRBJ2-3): DTGVSQNPRHKITKRGQNVTFRCDPISEHNRLYWYRQTLGQGPEFLTYFQNEAQLEKSRLLSDRFSAERPKGSFSTLEIQRTEQGDSAMYLCASSRDTYTDTQYFGPGTRLTVL.